The sequence of this TCR beta chain was determined in a study of shared clonotypes between healthy human individuals. Whole-study context: Donors had three CD4 naive, three CD4 memory, two CD8 naive and one CD8 memory plate apiece.

As for this clone: What it recognizes is unknown.

Here immunoSEQ multiplex PCR was the method, and the copy in TCRdb shows in-frame clones only, minus some. The profile shows about 640,000 clones, around 72% of them singletons. The germline V gene has CDR1 MNHNY and CDR2 SVGAGI (reference sequence). This CDR3 has 13 residues. Trimming took 7 bases from V and 5 from J; bases not matched to a gene: 5. General study points: Shared clonotypes across all four donors exceeded non-shared ones in generation probability. Researchers found naive subsets generally carried larger estimated richness than memory subsets.

Both subsets, CD45RA+ naive and CD45RA-negative memory, were split from the CD4+ cells. Sequencing used memory CD4+ T cells sorted from blood. The subset denotes: CD45RA-negative fraction. The source is a woman in her 30s in good health. The chain links TRBV6-6 to TRBJ1-1; 9 nucleotides align to TRBD1. CDR3 sequence: CASNGQGRTEAFF. The CDR3 DNA is TGTGCCAGCAATGGACAGGGGAGGACTGAAGCTTTCTTT.